The rows below give T cell receptor beta chains drawn from one sample of a study of blood T cell dynamics during melanoma immunotherapy. The table came from immunoSEQ multiplex PCR; TCRdb's copy has only in-frame clones and leaves some out. The data contain 25,000 to 35,000 clones, approximately 80% of them seen just once; the ten biggest clones take up 10%. Sample: blood, taken from a patient treated with checkpoint blockade. These receptors were collected from a human donor with melanoma. The CDR3 runs from the conserved cysteine through the conserved F or W.

v_call | cdr3_aa
TRBV6-1 | CASNEGGRVQETQYF
TRBV19 | CASNRGANTEAFF
TRBV30 | CAFGTSGNAGYNEQFF
TRBV27 | CASRQLTGRGTEAFF
TRBV7-6 | CASSTITGGTGNTIYF
TRBV21-1 | CASSKWSGGPNTDTQYF
TRBV6-1 | CASSRWTGNTEAFF
TRBV2 | CASSAGTGRGGTEAFF
TRBV28 | CASTHFRALPYNEQFF
TRBV28 | CASSFGPGPYTF
TRBV28 | CASSETGAGGNTIYF
TRBV19 | CASSRGRLAASGVTGEQFF
TRBV30 | CAWTPGADTQYF
TRBV19 | CASSMGQGVSGYTF
TRBV18 | CASSPREGSGPQYF
TRBV5-1 | CASSLTGGGGYTF
TRBV4-3 | CASSLGTAHLYEQYF
TRBV29-1 | CSVEDSHRGREGYGYTF
TRBV28 | CASSLSGKGSYGYTF
TRBV4-3 | CASSQGRTYEQYF
TRBV10-2 | CASSDWGSSYEQYF
TRBV11-3 | CASSRHEQYF
TRBV5-6 | CASSLGLPGGPQHF
TRBV10-2 | CASSVVGAQETQYF
TRBV4-2 | CASSKDRALYEQYF